These 30 T cell receptor beta chains originate from one sample sequenced in a study of T-cell reconstitution after alpha-beta-depleted transplantation in children (dated by TCRdb to 2016 to 2018). The meaning of the sample's treatment or condition label: allogeneic hematopoietic cell transplantation with graft depleted of TCRalphabeta T cells and CD19 B cells. Library preparation employed PCR. Sequencing relied on an Illumina HiSeq 2500. TCR library preparation used molecular barcoding, with unique molecular identifiers applied to normalize quantification of the TCRbeta repertoire. The public reads were run again by TCRdb, first through fastp at Q25 and then through MiXCR, and only productive beta chains were kept. When rows share a CDR3 protein, they turn into one entry using the most common DNA and genes. The sample records about 240,000 distinct CDR3 sequences, roughly 25% of which are singletons. The ten largest clones add up to about 2.5% of the sample.

The sequencing used PBMCs, collected before TCRalphabeta/CD19-depleted stem cell transplant. The receptors were gathered from a girl aged 2-10 years with Fanconi anemia, due to receive a stem cell transplant.

In this sample, this clonotype turned up many times. The rearrangement joins TRBV20-1 to TRBJ2-1; no clear D. V lost 5 bases and J lost 5, with 13 bases in between. In germline, CDR1 is DFQATT, CDR2 SNEGSKA (reference sequence). The CDR3 covers 13 residues. This chain's CDR3 is CSAYKQSHNEQFF. The CDR3 nucleotides read TGCAGTGCTTACAAGCAGTCACACAATGAGCAGTTCTTC.

This sequence joins TRBV20-1 and TRBJ2-1; no definite D call. V was cut by 3 bases and J by 7 bases, with 22 bases left in between. Germline CDR1 reads DFQATT; CDR2 reads SNEGSKA (reference sequence). The CDR3 length is 16 residues. The CDR3 region has the DNA TGCAGTGCTAGGGACCTCTACGCCAAGTATGAAAATGAGCAGTTCTTC. Translating gives CSARDLYAKYENEQFF.

The rearrangement uses TRBV20-1 and TRBJ2-7; 8 positions agree with TRBD2. CDR1 is DFQATT, CDR2 SNEGSKA, per germline (reference sequence). CDR3 length: 13 residues. The junction had 6 bases not matched to a gene; V was cut back by 6 bases and J by 2 bases. The CDR3 DNA reads as TGCAGTGCAGTTAGCGGGAACACCTACGAGCAGTACTTC. Protein sequence: CSAVSGNTYEQYF.

V usage is TRBV21-1 and J usage is TRBJ2-5; the table gives TRBD1 as D, unverified against the DNA. TRBV21-1 corresponds to a pseudogene. This CDR3 spans 17 amino acids. CDR3 loop: CASNPLPRGRGPETQYF. DNA of the CDR3: TGTGCCAGCAATCCACTCCCGCGGGGCAGGGGCCCAGAGACCCAGTACTTC.

The V gene is TRBV10-3, the J gene TRBJ2-7, with a tentative D call TRBD1 (6 bases). CDR1 and CDR2 from the germline V gene are ENHRY and SYGVKD. CDR3 length: 11 residues. The V and J ends lost 3 bases and 6 bases respectively, with 6 bases between them. CDR3 protein: CAISDRGEQYF. The CDR3 DNA is TGTGCCATCAGTGACAGGGGCGAGCAGTACTTC.

In this sample, this clonotype turned up many times. Here the CDR3 DNA reads TGCAGCGTTGGTCGAACGTCTAGCGGGAGTAATGAGCAGTTCTTC. It is translated as CSVGRTSSGSNEQFF. This rearrangement joins TRBV29-1 to TRBJ2-1, with 10 bases matching TRBD2. CDR1 is SQVTM, CDR2 ANQGSEA, per germline. V trimming: 4 bases; J trimming: 7 bases; junction bases outside the gene matches: 10. This CDR3 has 15 amino acids.

This clonotype has a single count. The V and J genes are TRBV11-2 and TRBJ1-1; D ambiguous. The V and J ends lost 0 bases and 0 bases respectively, with 14 bases between them. CDR3 size: 17 residues. Germline assignment: CDR1 SGHAT and CDR2 FQNNGV. In DNA form, the CDR3 reads TGTGCCAGCAGCTTAGAAGGGAGGTCGCGGCTGAACACTGAAGCTTTCTTT. Protein sequence: CASSLEGRSRLNTEAFF.

The chain employs TRBV4-1 and TRBJ2-7; D is ambiguous. V lost 1 base, J lost 6 bases, and 10 bases lay in between. The CDR3 is made up of 13 amino acids. The germline V gene has CDR1 MGHRA and CDR2 YSYEKL. DNA of the CDR3: TGCGCCAGCAGCCAAGTTGCACTATCCGAGCAGTACTTC. Its protein product is CASSQVALSEQYF.

This chain links TRBV6-1 with TRBJ2-1, with 11 bases lining up with TRBD1. This CDR3 is built from 17 residues. CDR1 is MNHNS and CDR2 is SASEGT in the germline V gene. V shed 2 bases, J shed 6 bases, and the junction held 9 bases outside the gene matches. The CDR3 spells CASSEPRGTGGVNEQFF. In nucleotides, the CDR3 is TGTGCCAGCAGTGAACCCAGAGGGACAGGGGGTGTCAATGAGCAGTTCTTC.

Written as DNA, the CDR3 is TGCAGTGCTAGAGGTAACAGGGGTGGGGACGAGCAGTACTTC. Translating it yields CSARGNRGGDEQYF. The chain combines TRBV20-1 with TRBJ2-7; 7 bases align to TRBD1. V dropped 1 base and J dropped 5; count of bases not matched to a gene: 8. Germline V CDR1 and CDR2: DFQATT, SNEGSKA (reference sequence). This CDR3 region has 14 residues.

J is TRBJ2-3 and V is TRBV5-1; TRBD2 matches 13 bases. The CDR3 sequence is 18 residues long. Trimming at V came to 4 bases and at J to 0 bases, leaving 8 bases not matched to a gene. The germline V gene has CDR1 SGHRS and CDR2 YFSETQ. Here the CDR3 DNA reads TGCGCCAGCAGCACACTAGCGGGAGGGCCTCGGAGCACAGATACGCAGTATTTT. This sequence encodes CASSTLAGGPRSTDTQYF.

This sequence joins TRBV5-6 and TRBJ2-7; 8 bases are shared with TRBD1. This CDR3 contains 15 residues. V trimming: 6 bases; J trimming: 2 bases; junction bases outside the gene matches: 10. CDR1 and CDR2 (germline): SGHDT, YYEEEE. The CDR3 here is CASNKKRQGPYEQYF. The CDR3 nucleotides read TGTGCCAGCAACAAGAAGAGACAGGGGCCCTACGAGCAGTACTTC.

V is TRBV3-1 and J is TRBJ2-7; D perhaps matches TRBD2 (5 bases). Trimming pared 0 bases from V and 0 bases from J, leaving 15 bases between. The CDR3 is 17 amino acids. The V gene's germline CDR1 is LGHDT and CDR2 YNNKEL (reference sequence). This CDR3 reads CASSQDHRGGSSYEQYF. CDR3 nucleotides: TGTGCCAGCAGCCAAGACCACAGAGGAGGTAGCTCCTACGAGCAGTACTTC.

The rearrangement joins TRBV6-1 to TRBJ2-7, with 9 bases matching TRBD1. Germline-derived CDR1 and CDR2 are MNHNS and SASEGT. Trimming took 6 bases from V and 3 from J; bases not matched to a gene: 9. The CDR3 extends over 15 amino acids. The CDR3, as DNA: TGTGCCAGCAGAGTGGGACAGGGAAGTAGCTACGAGCAGTACTTC. This gives the protein CASRVGQGSSYEQYF.

The chain is built from TRBV7-6 and TRBJ1-4; no clear D. From germline, CDR1 is SGHVS and CDR2 FNYEAQ. The V end was cut by 3 bases, the J end by 0 bases, with 5 bases between. The CDR3 totals 14 residues. The CDR3 DNA reads TGTGCCAGCAGCTTGGACTCAACTAATGAAAAACTGTTTTTT. This sequence encodes CASSLDSTNEKLFF.

This clonotype was counted many times. The rearrangement joins TRBV11-2 to TRBJ2-3, with TRBD2 matching over 7 bases. The CDR3 sequence is 17 residues long. V gave up 2 bases and J gave up 2 bases; unmatched junction bases: 10. Germline-derived CDR1 and CDR2 are SGHAT and FQNNGV. The DNA of the CDR3 is TGTGCCAGCAGCTTACATGGGCTAGCGGCAATCACAGATACGCAGTATTTT. It translates to CASSLHGLAAITDTQYF.

The rearrangement links TRBV6-5 to TRBJ2-5; 8 positions agree with TRBD2. This CDR3 is 14 amino acids long. Per germline, CDR1 MNHEY and CDR2 SVGAGI. V shed 2 bases and J 5 bases; nucleotides not matched to a gene: 4. The CDR3 DNA sequence: TGTGCCAGCAGTTACGCGGGAGGAAGGGAGACCCAGTACTTC. This translates into CASSYAGGRETQYF.

This clonotype was detected a few times. The chain combines TRBV20-1 with TRBJ1-2; D remains ambiguous. There are 11 residues in the CDR3. V lost 6 bases, J lost 5 bases, and 10 bases lay in between. The germline V gene encodes CDR1 DFQATT and CDR2 SNEGSKA (reference sequence). The CDR3 here is CSASPDYGYTF. CDR3 nucleotide sequence: TGCAGTGCCAGCCCTGATTATGGCTACACCTTC.

Written as DNA, the CDR3 is TGCAGTGCTAGAGATAAGGGGGGTGATACTAGAAACACCATATATTTT. Its protein product is CSARDKGGDTRNTIYF. J is TRBJ1-3 and V is TRBV20-1, with a possible D match to TRBD1 (6 bases). The length of the CDR3 is 16 residues. V was shortened by 0 bases and J by 5 bases, with 17 bases between the two germline ends. CDR1 DFQATT and CDR2 SNEGSKA come from the germline V gene (reference sequence).

The table lists this clonotype with many counts. The chain is built from TRBV9 and TRBJ2-3; D is uncertain. The V and J ends lost 2 bases and 2 bases respectively, with 6 bases between them. This CDR3 has 13 residues. Germline CDR1 SGDLS, CDR2 YYNGEE. CDR3 DNA: TGTGCCAGCAGCGTCCGGGCCACAGATACGCAGTATTTT. Translation gives CASSVRATDTQYF.

The table lists this clonotype with many counts. This chain joins TRBV29-1 and TRBJ2-3; a possible D gene is TRBD1 (5 bases). The germline V and J ends were trimmed by 1 base and 3 bases, with 11 bases remaining between them. CDR1 and CDR2 (germline): SQVTM, ANQGSEA. This CDR3 has 14 residues. The CDR3 loop is CSVEVMQGTDTQYF. The DNA of the CDR3 is TGCAGCGTTGAAGTAATGCAGGGAACAGATACGCAGTATTTT.

The sample holds many counts of this clonotype. This chain joins TRBV29-1 and TRBJ2-2; D is possibly TRBD1 (5 bases). Germline loops: CDR1 SQVTM, CDR2 ANQGSEA. V was pared by 4 bases and J by 7 bases, with 13 bases between. This CDR3 is 13 amino acids long. CDR3 coding DNA: TGCAGCGTTGGAAAGCAGGGCAGCGGGGAGCTGTTTTTT. Protein sequence: CSVGKQGSGELFF.

In this sample, this clonotype turned up a few times. V and J are TRBV6-1 and TRBJ2-5; D is ambiguous. Trimming took off 3 bases at V and 5 bases at J, with 16 bases between the two ends. The CDR3 has 15 amino acids. Per the germline V gene, CDR1 is MNHNS and CDR2 is SASEGT. DNA for the CDR3: TGTGCCAGCAGTGAGATTTCCAACCCTACGGAGACCCAGTACTTC. This sequence encodes CASSEISNPTETQYF.

This clonotype has a handful of counts. This chain joins TRBV5-1 and TRBJ1-1; 7 positions agree with TRBD1. Trimming removed 4 bases from V and 3 bases from J; junction bases left unmatched: 9. Germline CDR1 reads SGHRS; CDR2 reads YFSETQ. The CDR3 has 15 residues. The CDR3 nucleotides are TGCGCCAGCAGCCCATCGACAGGGCGGGACACTGAAGCTTTCTTT. It translates to CASSPSTGRDTEAFF.

V and J are TRBV18 and TRBJ2-5, with unresolved D. Germline CDR1 KGHSH, CDR2 LQKENI. There are 12 residues in the CDR3. V lost 2 bases to trimming and J lost 5 bases, with 6 bases between them. The CDR3 coding sequence is TGTGCCAGCTCACCAGGGTGGGAGACCCAGTACTTC. Amino acid sequence: CASSPGWETQYF.

This clonotype was detected only once. This rearrangement joins TRBV28 to TRBJ1-6, with 7 positions matching TRBD1. Germline lookup yields CDR1 MDHEN and CDR2 SYDVKM. The V gene end was trimmed by 4 bases and the J gene end by 11 bases; junction bases not matched to a gene: 14. There are 16 residues in the CDR3. The CDR3 DNA reads as TGTGCCAGCAGTTCCATGGGGACAGCATCGAGTCCACCCCTCCACTTT. Encoded protein: CASSSMGTASSPPLHF.

V gene TRBV28 combines with J gene TRBJ2-1; 8 bases map to TRBD1. The germline V gene encodes CDR1 MDHEN and CDR2 SYDVKM. The CDR3 covers 14 residues. Unmatched junction bases numbered 5, after V lost 3 bases and J lost 7 bases. The CDR3 DNA reads TGTGCCAGCAGTTTCGGGACAGGCTTGAATGAGCAGTTCTTC. This sequence encodes CASSFGTGLNEQFF.

The sample holds many counts of this clonotype. The chain has TRBV28 and TRBJ2-7; the D gene is possibly TRBD2 (5 bases). The CDR3 contains 14 residues. Germline CDR1 is MDHEN and CDR2 is SYDVKM. V lost 10 bases, J lost 7 bases, and 23 bases lay in between. The CDR3 nucleotides read TGTGCCACCTCGAGAGGCAGTCCTCGAGGGGAGCAGTACTTC. Translated, it gives CATSRGSPRGEQYF. Full variable domain (missing parts from reference TRBV28 and TRBJ2-7): DVKVTQSSRYLVKRTGEKVFLECVQDMDHENMFWYRQDPGLGLRLIYFSYDVKMKEKGDIPEGYSVSREKKERFSLILESASTNQTSMYLCATSRGSPRGEQYFGPGTRLTVT.

This clonotype appeared many times. The V and J genes are TRBV15 and TRBJ2-2; a weak D match, TRBD1 (6 bases). Trimming left V 2 bases short and J 6 bases short, with 10 bases between. Per germline, CDR1 LNHNV and CDR2 YYDKDF (reference sequence). The CDR3 runs 14 residues. Written as DNA, the CDR3 is TGTGCCACCAGCAGAATCCAGGGGTCCGGGGAGCTGTTTTTT. Its protein is CATSRIQGSGELFF.

This chain links TRBV28 with TRBJ1-2; D perhaps matches TRBD1 (6 bases). The V end lost 2 bases, the J end lost 4 bases, and 11 bases lay between the germline ends. This CDR3 is built from 14 residues. The V gene's germline CDR1 is MDHEN and CDR2 SYDVKM. The CDR3 DNA is TGTGCCAGCAGTTTAGGGGGACAACTCTATGGCTACACCTTC. This codes for CASSLGGQLYGYTF.